One TCR beta chain is described in this entry. This sample stems from a study of OX40 agonist ivuxolimab in advanced cancers. This CDR3 contains 14 residues. V lost 3 bases and J lost 2; bases outside the gene matches: 2. From germline, CDR1 is SNHLY and CDR2 FYNNEI. Here immunoSEQ multiplex PCR was the method, and the copy in TCRdb shows in-frame clones only, minus some. This table has under 65,000 clones, around 84% appearing once. The rearrangement links TRBV2 to TRBJ2-3; 7 positions match TRBD1. The sequence was obtained from an adult with an advanced solid tumor such as melanoma, head and neck, liver or kidney cancer. Sequencing was performed on CD4+ or CD8+ T cells sorted from blood, taken in a trial of the OX40 agonist ivuxolimab. The CDR3 region is CASSETGHTDTQYF. The CDR3 bases are TGTGCCAGCAGTGAGACAGGGCACACAGATACGCAGTATTTT.